What follows are 21 T cell receptor beta chains derived from one specimen sequenced in a study of T cell changes during pregnancy in multiple sclerosis. The method was immunoSEQ multiplex PCR; TCRdb's version includes in-frame clones alone and lacks a portion of them. The sample shows 55,000 to 75,000 clones, 92% of them seen only once. The sample consisted of peripheral blood, taken after pregnancy. These receptors all stem from a female donor with multiple sclerosis, enrolled in a pregnancy study.

This clone was detected only once. The genes are TRBV6-1 and TRBJ2-7; maybe TRBD1 (6 bases). CDR1 MNHNS and CDR2 SASEGT come from the germline V gene. Trimming took 3 bases from V and 0 from J, leaving 12 bases between them. The CDR3 consists of 15 residues. The CDR3 bases are TGTGCCAGCAGTGACAACAGGGACGGCTCCTACGAGCAGTACTTC. Translating gives CASSDNRDGSYEQYF.

The rearrangement links TRBV7-2 to TRBJ1-1; no clear D gene. V was cut by 0 bases and J by 1 base, with 9 bases left in between. CDR1 is SGHTA, CDR2 FQGNSA, per germline. This CDR3 is 15 amino acids long. CDR3 sequence: CASSLAQSGNTEAFF. CDR3 nucleotides: TGTGCCAGCAGCTTAGCGCAGTCAGGGAACACTGAAGCTTTCTTT. Full variable domain (outside the CDR3, taken from reference TRBV7-2 and TRBJ1-1): GAGVSQSPSNKVTEKGKDVELRCDPISGHTALYWYRQSLGQGLEFLIYFQGNSAPDKSGLPSDRFSAERTGGSVSTLTIQRTQQEDSAVYLCASSLAQSGNTEAFFGQGTRLTVV.

V usage is TRBV21-1 and J usage is TRBJ2-1; TRBD2 reflects the table's D call only, with no check against the DNA. TRBV21-1 is annotated as a pseudogene. This CDR3 is built from 14 residues. The DNA of the CDR3 is TGTGCCAGCAGCTTTAGCGGGGGTGGCAATGAGCAGTTCTTC. Protein sequence: CASSFSGGGNEQFF.

This clone was detected a few times. CDR3 DNA: TGTGCCAGCAGCGTAGGGACAGGAGACTCCACAGATACGCAGTATTTT. Translated: CASSVGTGDSTDTQYF. The V call is TRBV7-9, the J call TRBJ2-3; 8 bases match TRBD1. V dropped 5 bases and J dropped 2; count of bases not matched to a gene: 9. The germline V gene has CDR1 SEHNR and CDR2 FQNEAQ (reference sequence). This CDR3 has 16 amino acids.

The V and J genes are TRBV30 and TRBJ1-2; TRBD1 matches at 9 bases. After removal of 2 bases from V and 2 bases from J, the junction contained 12 bases not matched to a gene. Germline loops: CDR1 GTSNPN, CDR2 SVGIG (reference sequence). The CDR3 is made up of 17 amino acids. This CDR3 reads CAWSPQTGGSLNYGYTF. The CDR3 DNA follows: TGTGCCTGGAGTCCTCAGACAGGGGGGTCCCTCAACTATGGCTACACCTTC.

V gene TRBV18 combines with J gene TRBJ1-2; 7 positions match TRBD1. This CDR3 is built from 14 residues. The V and J ends lost 5 bases and 5 bases, in that order; junction bases with no gene match: 8. Germline loops: CDR1 KGHSH, CDR2 LQKENI. Here the CDR3 reads CASSSRGFGYGYTF. CDR3 coding DNA: TGTGCCAGCTCATCCAGGGGGTTCGGGTATGGCTACACCTTC. The variable domain in full, with the rest retrieved from reference TRBV18 and TRBJ1-2, is NAGVMQNPRHLVRRRGQEARLRCSPMKGHSHVYWYRQLPEEGLKFMVYLQKENIIDESGMPKERFSAEFPKEGPSILRIQQVVRGDSAAYFCASSSRGFGYGYTFGSGTRLTVV.

This clone was observed a few times. The chain links TRBV6-1 to TRBJ2-1, with 10 nucleotides matching TRBD1. CDR1 is MNHNS, CDR2 SASEGT, per germline. V gave up 4 bases and J gave up 3 bases; unmatched junction bases: 6. The CDR3 runs 16 residues. The chain's CDR3 is CASSGTGTGDYNEQFF. The DNA for the CDR3 is TGTGCCAGCAGTGGTACCGGGACAGGGGACTACAATGAGCAGTTCTTC.

DNA of the CDR3: TGTGCCAGCAGTTTATATACCTACGAGCAGTACTTC. Amino acid sequence: CASSLYTYEQYF. The J gene is TRBJ2-7, the V gene TRBV28, with D unclear. V lost 1 base and J 2 bases, leaving 3 bases between the germline ends. CDR3 size: 12 residues. From germline, CDR1 is MDHEN and CDR2 SYDVKM.

The chain recombines TRBV7-7 with TRBJ2-2, with 8 bases identical to TRBD2. There are 15 residues in the CDR3. Losses at the gene ends were 3 bases for V and 5 bases for J; bases not matched to a gene: 5. CDR1 and CDR2 from the germline V gene are SSHAT and FNYEAQ (reference sequence). CDR3 protein: CASSFMVAGTGELFF. The CDR3 bases are TGTGCCAGCAGCTTCATGGTAGCGGGAACCGGGGAGCTGTTTTTT.

The V and J genes are TRBV19 and TRBJ1-3, with a tentative D call TRBD1 (6 bases). V was clipped by 5 bases and J by 1 base, with 12 bases between them. This CDR3 region has 15 residues. CDR1 is LNHDA and CDR2 is SQIVND in the germline V gene (reference sequence). CDR3 in DNA: TGTGCCAGTAGTGAGACAGGCGGATCTGGAAACACCATATATTTT. Translation: CASSETGGSGNTIYF.

The gene calls are TRBV7-6 and TRBJ1-3; a possible D gene is TRBD1 (5 bases). The germline gives CDR1 SGHVS, CDR2 FNYEAQ. This CDR3 comprises 18 residues. V lost 4 bases and J lost 0, with 19 bases in between. CDR3 DNA: TGTGCCAGCAGCTGTTCCGGGACTGGACCCTACTCTGGAAACACCATATATTTT. Translating gives CASSCSGTGPYSGNTIYF.

J is TRBJ2-5 and V is TRBV29-1, with 8 positions matching TRBD2. Germline lookup yields CDR1 SQVTM and CDR2 ANQGSEA. The CDR3 is 14 residues long. With V trimmed by 3 bases and J by 3 bases, 6 bases remained unmatched. The CDR3 loop is CSVDSGSLKETQYF. DNA for the CDR3: TGCAGCGTTGACAGCGGGAGCCTCAAAGAGACCCAGTACTTC.

This chain links TRBV30 with TRBJ2-1; TRBD2 matches at 10 bases. The CDR3 is 14 residues long. Looked up from germline, CDR1 is GTSNPN and CDR2 is SVGIG (reference sequence). V was pared by 2 bases and J by 4 bases, with 2 bases of the junction left unmatched. CDR3 loop: CAWSRTSGYNEQFF. CDR3 DNA sequence: TGTGCCTGGAGTCGGACTAGCGGTTACAATGAGCAGTTCTTC.

This rearrangement joins TRBV9 to TRBJ1-4; D unresolved. V was cut by 0 bases and J by 0 bases, with 6 bases left in between. Looked up from germline, CDR1 is SGDLS and CDR2 is YYNGEE. This CDR3 has 15 residues. The CDR3, as DNA: TGTGCCAGCAGCGTAGGAGTTGCAACTAATGAAAAACTGTTTTTT. Residues: CASSVGVATNEKLFF. Based on the CDR3 plus reference TRBV9 and TRBJ1-4, the full variable domain is DSGVTQTPKHLITATGQRVTLRCSPRSGDLSVYWYQQSLDQGLQFLIQYYNGEERAKGNILERFSAQQFPDLHSELNLSSLELGDSALYFCASSVGVATNEKLFFGSGTQLSVL.

For the CDR3, the DNA is TGTGCCAGCTCACCACCGGGCCTCCAGCTTTCTCAAGAGACCCAGTACTTC. Amino acid sequence: CASSPPGLQLSQETQYF. This chain uses TRBV18 with TRBJ2-5, with D unresolved. Germline V gene lookup returns CDR1 KGHSH and CDR2 LQKENI. Trimming cost V 0 bases and J 2 bases, with 16 bases left between them. The CDR3 loop spans 17 amino acids.

This chain links TRBV5-1 with TRBJ2-1, with 9 nucleotides matching TRBD2. The V and J ends lost 5 bases and 7 bases, in that order; junction bases with no gene match: 10. Germline lookup yields CDR1 SGHRS and CDR2 YFSETQ. The CDR3 extends over 15 amino acids. The CDR3 loop is CASRRAGGTGNEQFF. The CDR3 bases are TGCGCCAGCAGGAGGGCGGGAGGGACCGGTAATGAGCAGTTCTTC.

The genes are TRBV6-5 and TRBJ1-1; 9 bases fit TRBD1. From germline, CDR1 is MNHEY and CDR2 SVGAGI. Germline trimming cut 2 bases from V and 11 bases from J; bases unmatched to any gene: 6. The CDR3 totals 13 residues. The CDR3: CASSYRTGAGAFF. The DNA of the CDR3 is TGTGCCAGCAGTTACCGGACAGGGGCCGGTGCTTTCTTT.

The chain couples TRBV18 to TRBJ1-1, with 10 bases fitting TRBD1. Germline V gives CDR1 KGHSH, CDR2 LQKENI. The ends lost 3 bases at V and 5 bases at J; junction bases unmatched: 6. CDR3 length equals 15 residues. CDR3 region: CASSPDRTGGTEAFF. CDR3 coding DNA: TGTGCCAGCTCACCGGATAGGACAGGGGGGACTGAAGCTTTCTTT.

The V call is TRBV6-1, the J call TRBJ2-7; TRBD2 agrees at 9 bases. The germline CDR1 and CDR2 sequences are MNHNS and SASEGT. V dropped 0 bases and J dropped 0; count of bases not matched to a gene: 0. This CDR3 is 15 amino acids long. The CDR3: CASSEATSGSYEQYF. Here the CDR3 DNA reads TGTGCCAGCAGTGAAGCGACTAGCGGCTCCTACGAGCAGTACTTC.

V is TRBV14 and J is TRBJ2-7; TRBD1 matches at 9 bases. Germline V gene data show CDR1 as SGHDN and CDR2 as FVKESK. With V trimmed by 3 bases and J by 6 bases, 6 bases remained unmatched. The CDR3 runs to 14 residues. The CDR3 region has the DNA TGTGCCAGCAGCCATTCGGGACAGGGCTCCGAGCAGTACTTC. Translated, it gives CASSHSGQGSEQYF. Variable domain in full (rest from reference TRBV14 and TRBJ2-7): EAGVTQFPSHSVIEKGQTVTLRCDPISGHDNLYWYRRVMGKEIKFLLHFVKESKQDESGMPNNRFLAERTGGTYSTLKVQPAELEDSGVYFCASSHSGQGSEQYFGPGTRLTVT.

This chain links TRBV12-2 with TRBJ1-1; the table gives TRBD1 as D, unverified against the DNA. TRBV12-2 is a pseudogene locus. The CDR3 extends over 13 amino acids. The CDR3 bases are TGTGCAAGTCGCTTAGGACAAAACACTGAAGCTTTCTTT. Translation: CASRLGQNTEAFF.